These 9 T cell receptor beta chains came from one sample sequenced in a study of cytomegalovirus exposure and HLA in healthy donors. Only in-frame clones appear in the TCRdb table, and some are missing; sequencing was by immunoSEQ multiplex PCR. The sample holds about 160,000 clones, just under 90% seen once. Specimen: PBMCs. The receptors originated from a man between 18 and 29 years old in good health and CMV-seropositive.

Comment on this clone: Other DNA sequences in this sample translate to the same CDR3. The V gene is TRBV9, the J gene TRBJ2-3, with 12 bases matching TRBD2. J was trimmed by 2 bases and V by 0 bases; bases with no gene match: 1. This CDR3 contains 16 residues. Germline CDR1 and CDR2: SGDLS and YYNGEE. The CDR3 is CASSVGTSGTTDTQYF. CDR3 nucleotides: TGTGCCAGCAGCGTAGGGACTAGCGGGACCACAGATACGCAGTATTTT.

This chain joins TRBV7-8 and TRBJ2-7, with D perhaps matching TRBD2 (7 bases). Trimming shortened V by 5 bases and J by 3 bases, and 14 bases separated the two germline ends. CDR1 SGHVS and CDR2 FQNEAQ come from the germline V gene. The CDR3 spans 14 residues. CDR3 loop: CASSRIGGGYEQYF. The DNA of the CDR3 is TGTGCCAGCAGCCGTATAGGGGGGGGCTACGAGCAGTACTTC.

V is TRBV30 and J is TRBJ2-1, with 10 bases fitting TRBD1. V lost 1 base, J lost 5 bases, and 5 bases stayed unmatched. Germline V CDR1 and CDR2: GTSNPN, SVGIG (reference sequence). The CDR3 covers 15 residues. DNA of the CDR3: TGTGCCTGGAGTGAGGGGACAGGGGTAAACAATGAGCAGTTCTTC. Protein sequence: CAWSEGTGVNNEQFF.

The J gene is TRBJ1-1, the V gene TRBV5-1; 11 positions match TRBD1. V trimming: 7 bases; J trimming: 4 bases; junction bases outside the gene matches: 0. The CDR3 spans 12 residues. Germline V CDR1 and CDR2: SGHRS, YFSETQ. The CDR3 coding sequence is TGCGCCAGCGGGACAGGGGGCACTGAAGCTTTCTTT. It encodes CASGTGGTEAFF.

This chain connects TRBV6-6 to TRBJ1-1; D remains unclear. Germline CDR1 is MNHNY and CDR2 is SVGAGI (reference sequence). The CDR3 has 12 residues. V lost 4 bases to trimming and J lost 6 bases, with 9 bases between them. In DNA, the CDR3 is TGTGCCAGCAGTTTTCTGGCTTCTGAAGCTTTCTTT. This gives the protein CASSFLASEAFF.

The chain couples TRBV7-9 to TRBJ2-7; TRBD2 matches at 10 bases. The CDR3 sequence is 16 residues long. Germline CDR1 is SEHNR and CDR2 is FQNEAQ (reference sequence). The V and J ends lost 2 bases and 5 bases, in that order; junction bases with no gene match: 9. CDR3 sequence reads: CASSLFLLAGDHEQYF. The DNA for the CDR3 is TGTGCCAGCAGCTTATTTCTTCTAGCGGGAGACCACGAGCAGTACTTC. The variable domain in full, completed from reference TRBV7-9 and TRBJ2-7, reads DTGVSQNPRHKITKRGQNVTFRCDPISEHNRLYWYRQTLGQGPEFLTYFQNEAQLEKSRLLSDRFSAERPKGSFSTLEIQRTEQGDSAMYLCASSLFLLAGDHEQYFGPGTRLTVT.

This clone was found once. The V and J genes are TRBV6-6 and TRBJ2-5; maybe TRBD2 (6 bases). The V gene's germline CDR1 is MNHNY and CDR2 SVGAGI (reference sequence). Between the trimmed V and J ends, which lost 2 bases and 3 bases, there was a span of 13 bases. The CDR3 loop spans 15 amino acids. The DNA for the CDR3 is TGTGCCAGCAGTTACCCACGGGAGCTGGAAGAGACCCAGTACTTC. This encodes CASSYPRELEETQYF.

This clone was found once. V is TRBV6-5 and J is TRBJ2-7; 7 positions match TRBD2. The ends lost 0 bases at V and 3 bases at J; junction bases unmatched: 5. The CDR3 contains 15 residues. Germline V lookup: CDR1 MNHEY, CDR2 SVGAGI. The CDR3 nucleotides read TGTGCCAGCAGTTACTCGGCGGGAGCACGCTACGAGCAGTACTTC. Translating it yields CASSYSAGARYEQYF.

The V call is TRBV6-1, the J call TRBJ2-7; D unresolved. Trimming left V 0 bases short and J 1 base short, with 10 bases between. Per the germline V gene, CDR1 is MNHNS and CDR2 is SASEGT. The CDR3 runs 15 residues. CDR3 in amino acids: CASSEAAYQSYEQYF. In nucleotides, the CDR3 is TGTGCCAGCAGTGAAGCGGCTTATCAATCCTACGAGCAGTACTTC.